The clone carrying this T cell receptor (beta chain) was seen a few times. The antigen is undetermined. This specimen belongs to a study of metastatic and nonmetastatic thyroid tumors. The wider study: Across peripheral blood and tumor or nodule tissue samples taken from malignant and benign thyroid patients, the repertoires were compared with one another. Whole-study results and caveats: TCR beta diversity was reportedly significantly higher in malignant thyroid tumors than benign nodules, in blood and tumor.

CDR1 and CDR2 (germline): MNHNS, SASEGT. Trimming took 2 bases from V and 8 from J; bases not matched to a gene: 11. The CDR3 contains 15 residues. Original data processing: The authors used CDR3 differences across clinicopathological groups to build a distant-metastasis classifier for papillary thyroid cancer. TCRdb re-called clones via MiXCR from the PCR reads. The V and J calls follow TCRdb's processing rather than the paper's. The sample carries over 25,000 clones, around 16% recorded once. No treatment had been given to any patient before thyroid surgery. The source of this sequence is a female donor with papillary thyroid cancer or a benign thyroid nodule (not recorded which). Some clones in this sample may be carry-over from other donors' samples. The source material was blood. The chain links TRBV6-1 to TRBJ1-2, with TRBD1 matching over 7 bases. The CDR3 region has the DNA TGTGCCAGCAGTGAAAACTATCAGACAGGGCGGGGCTACACCTTC. Translation gives CASSENYQTGRGYTF.